The clone carrying this T cell receptor (beta chain) was observed a handful of times. This sample is part of a study of blood T cells in healthy people across ages. The CDR3 consists of 13 residues. V dropped 4 bases and J dropped 6 bases, with 10 bases sitting between them. The second PCR ran roughly 6 to 12 cycles with a sample-barcoded 5' primer and J-beta primers. TCRdb itself ran the 5' RACE reads through MiXCR, one entry per CDR3 protein. The sample contains fewer than 900,000 distinct CDR3 sequences, approximately 43% of which appear only once. Specimen: blood. The clonotype originates from a woman in her sixties or seventies in good health. The chain carries TRBV12-3 or TRBV12-4 and TRBJ2-1; no reliable D call. The CDR3 DNA reads as TGTGCCAGCAGTTCTTTTGGCCCCAATGAGCAGTTCTTC. This sequence encodes CASSSFGPNEQFF.